The T cell receptor (beta chain) described here comes from a study of T cells in Graves' hyperthyroidism and ophthalmopathy. Patients affected by ophthalmopathy presented a Clinical Activity Score of at least 3, a NOSPECS grade of at least 4, and disease duration below 3 months. V shed 3 bases and J shed 0 bases, with 9 bases lying between them. The germline gives CDR1 SGHDN, CDR2 FVKESK. The CDR3 covers 14 residues. Amplification of TCR beta CDR3 regions was performed using RNA transcripts as template. HTBI primers were used for first-round RT-PCR of the TCR CDR3. TCRdb re-analysed the multiplex PCR reads in MiXCR, keeping a single row per CDR3 protein. The data hold about 400,000 distinct CDR3 sequences, with roughly 15% observed a single time.

The chain recombines TRBV14 with TRBJ2-7, with D perhaps matching TRBD2 (6 bases). The clonotype comes from a woman in her 30s with Graves' ophthalmopathy. Sequencing used blood. CDR3 region: CASSHGGYSYEQYF. The CDR3 DNA follows: TGTGCCAGCAGCCACGGAGGGTACTCCTACGAGCAGTACTTC.